A single sample is the source of the 16 T cell receptor beta chains below, sequenced in a study of blood T cell repertoires in COVID-19. Generated by immunoSEQ multiplex PCR, the TCRdb table keeps only in-frame clones and is missing some. In the table there are some 340,000 clones, 75% to 90% of which are singletons. Sequencing used peripheral blood. These receptors all come from a woman between 18 and 29 years old with acute or convalescent COVID-19.

The chain couples TRBV7-9 to TRBJ2-7; D might be TRBD2 (5 bases). The CDR3 is 13 amino acids. The germline gives CDR1 SEHNR, CDR2 FQNEAQ (reference sequence). V lost 6 bases and J 5 bases, leaving 14 bases between the germline ends. The CDR3 here is CASSFEGTDEQYF. The DNA for the CDR3 is TGTGCCAGCAGTTTCGAGGGCACTGACGAGCAGTACTTC.

The chain is built from TRBV9 and TRBJ2-1, with TRBD2 identical over 9 bases. The CDR3 has 13 amino acids. Germline V gene sequence: CDR1 SGDLS, CDR2 YYNGEE. The V segment lost 3 bases and the J segment 10 bases; nucleotides outside the gene matches: 5. CDR3 bases: TGTGCCAGCAGCGCTATAGCGGGAGACGAGCAGTTCTTC. Translated, it gives CASSAIAGDEQFF. Using reference TRBV9 and TRBJ2-1 for the parts outside the CDR3, the full variable domain is DSGVTQTPKHLITATGQRVTLRCSPRSGDLSVYWYQQSLDQGLQFLIQYYNGEERAKGNILERFSAQQFPDLHSELNLSSLELGDSALYFCASSAIAGDEQFFGPGTRLTVL.

The chain recombines TRBV29-1 with TRBJ1-1, with D unresolved. This CDR3 spans 12 amino acids. Trimming took off 3 bases at V and 2 bases at J, with 7 bases between the two ends. Germline lookup yields CDR1 SQVTM and CDR2 ANQGSEA. The CDR3 coding sequence is TGCAGCGTTGACAGGTTTAACACTGAAGCTTTCTTT. Its translation is CSVDRFNTEAFF.

The chain recombines TRBV6-5 with TRBJ1-6; D is perhaps TRBD1 (5 bases). The CDR3 totals 11 residues. V lost 6 bases and J 12 bases, leaving 9 bases between the germline ends. CDR1 and CDR2 from the germline V gene are MNHEY and SVGAGI. The CDR3 bases are TGTGCCAGCAGACTCGACAGACCCCTCCACTTT. This sequence encodes CASRLDRPLHF.

The chain uses TRBV11-2 and TRBJ2-1, with 11 bases that match TRBD2. The CDR3 extends over 15 amino acids. Germline CDR1 and CDR2: SGHAT and FQNNGV. With V trimmed by 5 bases and J by 8 bases, 8 bases remained unmatched. CDR3 sequence: CASSHTSGRGYEQFF. The CDR3 DNA sequence: TGTGCCAGCAGCCATACTAGCGGGAGAGGATATGAGCAGTTCTTC.

The chain recombines TRBV20-1 with TRBJ1-5, with D possibly TRBD1 on 6 matching bases. The CDR3 consists of 15 residues. Germline CDR1 DFQATT, CDR2 SNEGSKA (reference sequence). Trimming cost V 3 bases and J 5 bases, with 17 bases left between them. CDR3 nucleotide sequence: TGCAGTGCTAGTTTGACGGGGGGCGCCGATCAGCCCCAGCATTTT. Its translation is CSASLTGGADQPQHF.

The chain combines TRBV2 with TRBJ2-1; 8 bases align to TRBD2. Losses at the gene ends were 4 bases for V and 7 bases for J; bases not matched to a gene: 9. CDR1 and CDR2 from the germline V gene are SNHLY and FYNNEI. This CDR3 is 15 amino acids long. DNA for the CDR3: TGTGCCAGCAGTGGATGGGAAGGCGGGAGGAATGAGCAGTTCTTC. Protein sequence: CASSGWEGGRNEQFF.

The rearrangement joins TRBV19 to TRBJ2-7; 7 nucleotides match TRBD2. V trimming: 8 bases; J trimming: 0 bases; junction bases outside the gene matches: 7. Germline CDR1 and CDR2: LNHDA and SQIVND (reference sequence). The CDR3 covers 14 residues. CDR3 bases: TGTGCCAGTTCCTGGGGGGGGAGCTCCTACGAGCAGTACTTC. Translated, it gives CASSWGGSSYEQYF.

The count of this clone is one. This chain connects TRBV19 to TRBJ1-1; a possible D gene is TRBD1 (6 bases). CDR1 LNHDA and CDR2 SQIVND come from the germline V gene (reference sequence). CDR3 length equals 16 residues. Trimming pared 4 bases from V and 1 base from J, leaving 16 bases between. This CDR3 is CASSRTGPSGNTEAFF. Written as DNA, the CDR3 is TGTGCCAGTAGTAGAACAGGGCCTTCTGGGAACACTGAAGCTTTCTTT. The full variable domain, with the rest looked up from reference TRBV19 and TRBJ1-1, is DGGITQSPKYLFRKEGQNVTLSCEQNLNHDAMYWYRQDPGQGLRLIYYSQIVNDFQKGDIAEGYSVSREKKESFPLTVTSAQKNPTAFYLCASSRTGPSGNTEAFFGQGTRLTVV.

V is TRBV15 and J is TRBJ1-6; 7 nucleotides align to TRBD1. V gave up 2 bases and J gave up 8 bases; unmatched junction bases: 3. In germline, CDR1 is LNHNV, CDR2 YYDKDF (reference sequence). The CDR3 totals 14 residues. The CDR3 loop is CATSRNTGDSPLHF. The CDR3 DNA sequence: TGTGCCACCAGCAGAAATACAGGGGATTCACCCCTCCACTTT.

This clone was observed once. Other DNA sequences in this specimen translate into the identical CDR3. CDR3 residues: CASSPSSSYNSPLHF. Written as DNA, the CDR3 is TGTGCCAGCAGTCCCTCTTCCTCCTATAATTCACCCCTCCACTTT. This chain uses TRBV27 with TRBJ1-6; no definite D call. CDR1 is MNHEY and CDR2 is SMNVEV in the germline V gene (reference sequence). CDR3 length equals 15 residues. Trimming cost V 5 bases and J 0 bases, with 8 bases left between them.

This clone was seen more than once but under ten times. The chain combines TRBV10-1 with TRBJ1-1, with no clear D. Trimming cost V 0 bases and J 5 bases, with 10 bases left between them. Germline V CDR1 and CDR2: WNHNN, SYGVQD (reference sequence). The CDR3 consists of 14 residues. The CDR3 DNA follows: TGCGCCAGCAGTGAGTCAAAGGGAGGGACTGAAGCTTTCTTT. This encodes CASSESKGGTEAFF.

This chain uses TRBV3-1 (or the pseudogene TRBV3-2) with TRBJ2-3, with 9 positions matching TRBD1. CDR3 length equals 14 residues. Germline CDR1 reads LGHDT; CDR2 reads YNNKEL (reference sequence). V was pared by 1 base and J by 7 bases, with 3 bases of the junction left unmatched. DNA for the CDR3: TGTGCCAGCAGCCAAGCACAGGGGGCAAATACGCAGTATTTT. Encoded protein: CASSQAQGANTQYF.

The chain carries TRBV19 and TRBJ1-2; TRBD1 matches 10 bases. The germline gives CDR1 LNHDA, CDR2 SQIVND (reference sequence). The CDR3 covers 14 residues. Unmatched junction bases numbered 10, after V lost 7 bases and J lost 8 bases. This CDR3 reads CASMGQGPLRGYTF. The DNA for the CDR3 is TGTGCCAGTATGGGACAGGGGCCCTTACGAGGCTACACCTTC.

The rearrangement links TRBV7-2 to TRBJ2-2, with a weak D call TRBD1 (5 bases). V lost 1 base to trimming and J lost 7 bases, with 10 bases between them. From germline, CDR1 is SGHTA and CDR2 FQGNSA. The CDR3 spans 14 residues. CDR3 sequence (DNA): TGTGCCAGCAGCTTAGGACAGAGCCGCGGGGAGCTGTTTTTT. Residues: CASSLGQSRGELFF.

In its sample, this clone was seen once. This rearrangement joins TRBV6-1 to TRBJ1-3; TRBD1 agrees at 10 bases. The CDR3 covers 16 residues. Germline values: CDR1 MNHNS, CDR2 SASEGT. V lost 1 base and J lost 2; bases outside the gene matches: 2. The CDR3 region is CASSEGQGATGNTIYF. The DNA of the CDR3 is TGTGCCAGCAGTGAAGGACAGGGGGCGACTGGAAACACCATATATTTT.